This TCR beta chain originates from a study of blood T cell repertoires in COVID-19. The data were produced by immunoSEQ multiplex PCR, yet TCRdb's version contains in-frame clones alone and is incomplete. The sample has more than 90,000 clones, about 87% seen once. Trimming stripped 5 bases from V and 3 bases from J, with 17 bases between. CDR3 length: 15 amino acids. Germline V CDR1 and CDR2: SGHAT, FQNNGV. Sample: peripheral blood. The chain employs TRBV11-2 and TRBJ2-7; the D is unclear. This receptor was identified in a woman aged 25 to 39 with acute or convalescent COVID-19. CDR3 sequence: CASSPLQVPLYEQYF. The CDR3 DNA reads TGTGCCAGCAGCCCGTTGCAGGTCCCCCTCTACGAGCAGTACTTC.